The 13 T cell receptor beta chains listed next were all sequenced from one sample in a study of cytomegalovirus exposure and HLA in healthy donors. The PCR contained 60 Vbeta and 13 Jbeta primers. Clones were sequenced by immunoSEQ multiplex PCR, and TCRdb holds only the in-frame ones, with some missing. In the table there are roughly 55,000 clones, about three quarters of which are singletons. The sequenced sample was PBMCs. The source is a female donor in good health and CMV-seronegative.

V is TRBV5-1 and J is TRBJ1-1; D unclear. The germline gives CDR1 SGHRS, CDR2 YFSETQ. The CDR3 runs to 14 residues. V was clipped by 0 bases and J by 0 bases, with 6 bases between them. CDR3 residues: CASSLAGMNTEAFF. The CDR3 nucleotides read TGCGCCAGCAGCTTGGCGGGGATGAACACTGAAGCTTTCTTT.

The chain employs TRBV5-1 and TRBJ2-1, with TRBD2 identical over 14 bases. Germline CDR1 and CDR2: SGHRS and YFSETQ. This CDR3 comprises 17 residues. The junction had 9 bases not matched to a gene; V was cut back by 4 bases and J by 6 bases. The chain's CDR3 is CASSPDGTSGGFNEQFF. In DNA, the CDR3 is TGCGCCAGCAGCCCGGATGGGACTAGCGGGGGATTCAATGAGCAGTTCTTC.

The chain is built from TRBV7-9 and TRBJ1-5, with 11 bases aligning to TRBD1. The CDR3 contains 19 residues. Germline trimming cut 1 base from V and 1 base from J; bases unmatched to any gene: 9. CDR1 and CDR2 (germline): SEHNR, FQNEAQ (reference sequence). CDR3 region: CASSLGTGGFRGSNQPQHF. In DNA form, the CDR3 reads TGTGCCAGCAGCTTAGGGACAGGGGGCTTCAGGGGAAGCAATCAGCCCCAGCATTTT. Looking up the rest from reference TRBV7-9 and TRBJ1-5 gives the full variable domain: DTGVSQNPRHKITKRGQNVTFRCDPISEHNRLYWYRQTLGQGPEFLTYFQNEAQLEKSRLLSDRFSAERPKGSFSTLEIQRTEQGDSAMYLCASSLGTGGFRGSNQPQHFGDGTRLSIL.

The chain combines TRBV21-1 with TRBJ2-2; the table's D call of TRBD1 was not tested on the DNA. TRBV21-1 is an annotated pseudogene. CDR3 length equals 16 residues. Here the CDR3 reads CASSTLTGTNTGELFF. CDR3 sequence (DNA): TGTGCCAGCAGCACATTGACAGGGACGAACACCGGGGAGCTGTTTTTT.

This chain uses TRBV19 with TRBJ2-1; 7 bases line up with TRBD1. V shed 7 bases, J shed 16 bases, and the junction held 13 bases outside the gene matches. Germline V gene data show CDR1 as LNHDA and CDR2 as SQIVND (reference sequence). This CDR3 spans 12 amino acids. This CDR3 reads CASKGVGTALFF. CDR3 nucleotide sequence: TGTGCCAGTAAGGGGGTAGGGACAGCGTTATTCTTC.

This clone was seen just once. This rearrangement joins TRBV28 to TRBJ2-3; 7 bases align to TRBD1. Trimming removed 3 bases from V and 5 bases from J; junction bases left unmatched: 14. Germline CDR1 is MDHEN and CDR2 is SYDVKM. The CDR3 spans 17 residues. CDR3 nucleotide sequence: TGTGCCAGCAGTTTTCCACAGGGGTTCCTTCTACAAGATACGCAGTATTTT. Translating it yields CASSFPQGFLLQDTQYF.

V gene TRBV19 combines with J gene TRBJ1-1, with a tentative D call TRBD1 (5 bases). V was pared by 6 bases and J by 0 bases, with 23 bases between. The CDR3 extends over 18 amino acids. From germline, CDR1 is LNHDA and CDR2 SQIVND (reference sequence). The CDR3 nucleotides are TGTGCCAGTAGACGTCCGACAGATCTCACCGCCTTGAACACTGAAGCTTTCTTT. Amino acid sequence: CASRRPTDLTALNTEAFF.

J is TRBJ2-5 and V is TRBV5-1; 7 nucleotides align to TRBD2. V shed 1 base, J shed 1 base, and the junction held 4 bases outside the gene matches. The germline V gene encodes CDR1 SGHRS and CDR2 YFSETQ. CDR3 size: 15 residues. CDR3 sequence: CASSLMSGVQETQYF. CDR3 in DNA: TGCGCCAGCAGCTTGATGAGCGGGGTCCAAGAGACCCAGTACTTC.

This chain joins TRBV29-1 and TRBJ2-3; D remains unclear. Germline V gene lookup returns CDR1 SQVTM and CDR2 ANQGSEA. V dropped 4 bases and J dropped 2 bases, with 7 bases sitting between them. The CDR3 sequence is 12 residues long. This CDR3 reads CSVGGDTDTQYF. The CDR3 nucleotides read TGCAGCGTTGGCGGAGACACAGATACGCAGTATTTT.

The rearrangement uses TRBV18 and TRBJ2-6; 8 bases line up with TRBD1. Germline trimming cut 0 bases from V and 7 bases from J; bases unmatched to any gene: 8. The CDR3 runs to 17 residues. The germline CDR1 and CDR2 sequences are KGHSH and LQKENI. The CDR3 nucleotides are TGTGCCAGCTCACCACCGTCAGGGGGCGGATTAGCCAACGTCCTGACTTTC. It codes for CASSPPSGGGLANVLTF.

The table lists this clone with a few counts. The rearrangement links TRBV27 to TRBJ2-3; TRBD2 agrees at 12 bases. The CDR3 loop spans 16 amino acids. With V trimmed by 6 bases and J by 6 bases, 10 bases remained unmatched. Germline assignment: CDR1 MNHEY and CDR2 SMNVEV (reference sequence). The CDR3 DNA is TGTGCCAGCAGACGGGAAACTAGCGGGGGGCCGGATACGCAGTATTTT. Residues: CASRRETSGGPDTQYF.

The rearrangement uses TRBV27 and TRBJ1-6; D remains ambiguous. The CDR3 extends over 14 amino acids. The V gene lost 3 bases and the J gene lost 5 bases, with 8 bases spanning the gap. CDR1 and CDR2 from the germline V gene are MNHEY and SMNVEV (reference sequence). CDR3 residues: CASSFRYHNSPLHF. In DNA form, the CDR3 reads TGTGCCAGCAGTTTCCGGTACCATAATTCACCCCTCCACTTT.

The chain is built from TRBV6-1 and TRBJ2-5; 8 nucleotides line up with TRBD2. CDR3 length: 14 residues. CDR1 MNHNS and CDR2 SASEGT come from the germline V gene. V was clipped by 5 bases and J by 5 bases; unmatched bases: 7. The CDR3 spells CASSPTGGGETQYF. The CDR3 DNA is TGTGCCAGCAGTCCTACGGGGGGGGGCGAGACCCAGTACTTC.